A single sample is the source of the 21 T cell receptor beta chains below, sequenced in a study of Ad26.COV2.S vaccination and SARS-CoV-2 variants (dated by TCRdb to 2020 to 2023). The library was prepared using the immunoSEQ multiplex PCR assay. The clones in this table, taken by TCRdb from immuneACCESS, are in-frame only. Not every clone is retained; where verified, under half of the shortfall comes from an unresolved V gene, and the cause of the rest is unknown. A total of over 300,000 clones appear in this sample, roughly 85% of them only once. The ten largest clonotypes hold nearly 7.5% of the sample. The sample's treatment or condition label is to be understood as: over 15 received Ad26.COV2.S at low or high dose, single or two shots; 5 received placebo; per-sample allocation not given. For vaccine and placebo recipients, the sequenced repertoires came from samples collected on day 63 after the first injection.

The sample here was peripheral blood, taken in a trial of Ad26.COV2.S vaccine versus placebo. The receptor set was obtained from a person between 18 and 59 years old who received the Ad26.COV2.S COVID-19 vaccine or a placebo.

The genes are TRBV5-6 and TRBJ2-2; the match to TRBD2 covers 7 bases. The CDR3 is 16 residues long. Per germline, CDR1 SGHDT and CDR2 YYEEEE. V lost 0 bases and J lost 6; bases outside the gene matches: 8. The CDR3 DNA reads TGTGCCAGCAGCTTGGGGAGGGAGGGCCGTTCCGGGGAGCTGTTTTTT. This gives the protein CASSLGREGRSGELFF.

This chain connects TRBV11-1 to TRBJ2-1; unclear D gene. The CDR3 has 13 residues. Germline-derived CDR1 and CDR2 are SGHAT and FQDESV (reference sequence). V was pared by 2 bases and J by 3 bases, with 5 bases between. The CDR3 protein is CASSLRFYNEQFF. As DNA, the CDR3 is TGTGCCAGCAGCTTACGCTTCTACAATGAGCAGTTCTTC. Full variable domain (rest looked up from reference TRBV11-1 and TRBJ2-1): EAEVAQSPRYKITEKSQAVAFWCDPISGHATLYWYRQILGQGPELLVQFQDESVVDDSQLPKDRFSAERLKGVDSTLKIQPAELGDSAMYLCASSLRFYNEQFFGPGTRLTVL.

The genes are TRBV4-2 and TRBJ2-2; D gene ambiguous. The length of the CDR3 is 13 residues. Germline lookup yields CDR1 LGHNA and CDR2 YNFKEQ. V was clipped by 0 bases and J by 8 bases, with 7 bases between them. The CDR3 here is CASSQDFRGELFF. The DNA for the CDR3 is TGTGCCAGCAGCCAAGATTTTAGGGGGGAGCTGTTTTTT.

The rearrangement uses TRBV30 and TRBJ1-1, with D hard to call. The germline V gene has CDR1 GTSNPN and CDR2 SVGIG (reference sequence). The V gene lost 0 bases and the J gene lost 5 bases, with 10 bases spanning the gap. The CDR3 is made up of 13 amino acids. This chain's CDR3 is CAWSVTSWTEAFF. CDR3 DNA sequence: TGTGCCTGGAGTGTAACGAGTTGGACTGAAGCTTTCTTT.

CDR3 loop: CASSLDFTAESAQYF. The CDR3 nucleotides read TGCGCCAGCAGCCTCGATTTTACTGCTGAGTCGGCCCAGTACTTC. This chain joins TRBV4-1 and TRBJ2-5; D not resolved. This CDR3 has 15 amino acids. The germline gives CDR1 MGHRA, CDR2 YSYEKL. V was cut by 4 bases and J by 9 bases, with 21 bases left in between.

The CDR3 nucleotides are TGTGCCACGACGTCGGTGGGACCTCTCAAAGCTTTCTTT. It specifies CATTSVGPLKAFF. The V gene is TRBV6-5, the J gene TRBJ1-1; maybe TRBD1 (5 bases). Trimming took 10 bases from V and 9 from J, leaving 21 bases between them. Germline CDR1 reads MNHEY; CDR2 reads SVGAGI. The CDR3 totals 13 residues.

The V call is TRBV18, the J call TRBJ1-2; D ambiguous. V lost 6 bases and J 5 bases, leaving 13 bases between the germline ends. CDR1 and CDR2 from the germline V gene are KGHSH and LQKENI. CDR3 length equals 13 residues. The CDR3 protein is CASSTSTGYGYTF. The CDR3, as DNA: TGTGCCAGCTCGACTTCAACGGGGTATGGCTACACCTTC.

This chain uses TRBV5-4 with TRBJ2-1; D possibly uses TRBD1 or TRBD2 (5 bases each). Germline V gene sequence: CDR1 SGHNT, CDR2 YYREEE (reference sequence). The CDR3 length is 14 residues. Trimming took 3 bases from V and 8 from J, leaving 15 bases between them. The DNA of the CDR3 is TGTGCCAGCAGCTCCCCGGGGCGGCGGGATGAGCAGTTCTTC. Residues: CASSSPGRRDEQFF.

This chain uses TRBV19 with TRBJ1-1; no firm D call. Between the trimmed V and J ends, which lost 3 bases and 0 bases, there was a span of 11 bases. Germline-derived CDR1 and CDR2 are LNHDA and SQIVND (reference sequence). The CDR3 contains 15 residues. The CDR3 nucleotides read TGTGCCAGTAGTATTAGTCCGGACCTGAACACTGAAGCTTTCTTT. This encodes CASSISPDLNTEAFF. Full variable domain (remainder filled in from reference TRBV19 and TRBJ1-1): DGGITQSPKYLFRKEGQNVTLSCEQNLNHDAMYWYRQDPGQGLRLIYYSQIVNDFQKGDIAEGYSVSREKKESFPLTVTSAQKNPTAFYLCASSISPDLNTEAFFGQGTRLTVV.

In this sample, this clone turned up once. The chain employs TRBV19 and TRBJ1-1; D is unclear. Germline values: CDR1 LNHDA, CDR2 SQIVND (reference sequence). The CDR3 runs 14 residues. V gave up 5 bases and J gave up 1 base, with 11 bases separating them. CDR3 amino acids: CASSASTGNTEAFF. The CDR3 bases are TGTGCCAGTAGTGCCTCGACGGGGAACACTGAAGCTTTCTTT.

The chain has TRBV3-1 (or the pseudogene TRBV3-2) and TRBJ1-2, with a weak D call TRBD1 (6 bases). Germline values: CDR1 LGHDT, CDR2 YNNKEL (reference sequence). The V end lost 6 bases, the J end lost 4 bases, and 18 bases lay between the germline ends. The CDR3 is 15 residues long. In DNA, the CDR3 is TGTGCCAGCAGTCACCACCGACAGGAGGGCTATGGCTACACCTTC. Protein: CASSHHRQEGYGYTF.

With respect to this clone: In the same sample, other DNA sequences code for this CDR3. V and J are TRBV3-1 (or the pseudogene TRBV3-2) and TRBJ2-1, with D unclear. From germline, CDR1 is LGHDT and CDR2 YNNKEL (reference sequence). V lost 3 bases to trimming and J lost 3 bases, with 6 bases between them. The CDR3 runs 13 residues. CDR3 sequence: CASSQGNYNEQFF. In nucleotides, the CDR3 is TGTGCCAGCAGCCAGGGAAACTACAATGAGCAGTTCTTC.

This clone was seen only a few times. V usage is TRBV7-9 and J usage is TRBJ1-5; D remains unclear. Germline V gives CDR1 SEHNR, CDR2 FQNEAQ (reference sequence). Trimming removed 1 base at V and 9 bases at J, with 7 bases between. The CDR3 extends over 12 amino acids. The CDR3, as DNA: TGTGCCAGCAGCTTAGGGGTCAGGCCCCAGCATTTT. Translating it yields CASSLGVRPQHF.

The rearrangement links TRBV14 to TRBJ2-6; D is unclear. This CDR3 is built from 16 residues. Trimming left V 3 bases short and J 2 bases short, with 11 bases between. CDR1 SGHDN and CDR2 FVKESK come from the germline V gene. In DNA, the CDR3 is TGTGCCAGCAGCCAGTTCCTGACTGCTGGGGCCAACGTCCTGACTTTC. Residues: CASSQFLTAGANVLTF. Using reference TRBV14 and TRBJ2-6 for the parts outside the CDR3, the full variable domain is EAGVTQFPSHSVIEKGQTVTLRCDPISGHDNLYWYRRVMGKEIKFLLHFVKESKQDESGMPNNRFLAERTGGTYSTLKVQPAELEDSGVYFCASSQFLTAGANVLTFGAGSRLTVL.

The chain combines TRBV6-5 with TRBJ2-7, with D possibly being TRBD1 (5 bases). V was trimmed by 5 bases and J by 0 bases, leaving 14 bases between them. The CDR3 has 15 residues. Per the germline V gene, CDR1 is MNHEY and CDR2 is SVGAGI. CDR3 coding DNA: TGTGCCAGCAGTCTAATCGCGACAGTCTCCTACGAGCAGTACTTC. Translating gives CASSLIATVSYEQYF.

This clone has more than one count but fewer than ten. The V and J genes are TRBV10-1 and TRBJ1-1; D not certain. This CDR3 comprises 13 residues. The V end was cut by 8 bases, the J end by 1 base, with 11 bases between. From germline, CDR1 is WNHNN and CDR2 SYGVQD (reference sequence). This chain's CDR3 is CASVWPPNTEAFF. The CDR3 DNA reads TGCGCCAGCGTCTGGCCCCCGAACACTGAAGCTTTCTTT.

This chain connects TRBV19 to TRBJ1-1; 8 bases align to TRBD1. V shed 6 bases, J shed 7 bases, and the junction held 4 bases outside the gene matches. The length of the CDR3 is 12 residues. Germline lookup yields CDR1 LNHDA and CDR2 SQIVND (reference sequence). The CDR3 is CASRRTGLEAFF. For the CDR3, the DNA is TGTGCCAGTAGACGGACAGGGCTTGAAGCTTTCTTT.

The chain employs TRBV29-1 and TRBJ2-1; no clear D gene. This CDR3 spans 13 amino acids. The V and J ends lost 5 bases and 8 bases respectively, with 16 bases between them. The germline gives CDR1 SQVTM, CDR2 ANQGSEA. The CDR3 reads CSVRNYPVDEQFF. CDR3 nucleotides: TGCAGCGTTCGGAACTACCCCGTCGATGAGCAGTTCTTC.

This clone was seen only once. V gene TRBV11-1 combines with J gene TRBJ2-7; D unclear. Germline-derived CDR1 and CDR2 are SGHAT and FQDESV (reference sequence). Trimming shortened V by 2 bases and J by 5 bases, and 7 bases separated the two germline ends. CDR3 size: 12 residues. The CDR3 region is CASSLSVHEQYF. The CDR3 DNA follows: TGTGCCAGCAGCTTATCGGTCCACGAGCAGTACTTC. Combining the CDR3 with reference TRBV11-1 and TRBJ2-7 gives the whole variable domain EAEVAQSPRYKITEKSQAVAFWCDPISGHATLYWYRQILGQGPELLVQFQDESVVDDSQLPKDRFSAERLKGVDSTLKIQPAELGDSAMYLCASSLSVHEQYFGPGTRLTVT.

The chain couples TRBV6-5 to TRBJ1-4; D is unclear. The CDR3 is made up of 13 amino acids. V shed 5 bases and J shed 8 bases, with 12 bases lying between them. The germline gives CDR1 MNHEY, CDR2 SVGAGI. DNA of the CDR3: TGTGCCAGCAGTCCAGGAGGCTGGGAAAAACTGTTTTTT. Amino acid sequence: CASSPGGWEKLFF.

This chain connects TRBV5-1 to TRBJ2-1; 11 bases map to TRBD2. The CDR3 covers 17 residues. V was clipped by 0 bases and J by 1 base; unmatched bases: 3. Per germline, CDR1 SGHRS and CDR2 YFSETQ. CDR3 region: CASSLGLAGGSYNEQFF. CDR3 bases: TGCGCCAGCAGCTTGGGCCTAGCGGGAGGATCCTACAATGAGCAGTTCTTC.